Listed here are 27 T cell receptor beta chains from one sample, sequenced in a study of blood T cell repertoires in COVID-19. Using immunoSEQ multiplex PCR, the repertoire was profiled, and TCRdb retains in-frame clones only, with some absent. The table shows roughly 200,000 clones, with more than 75% occurring only once. Sequences were obtained from peripheral blood. The receptors were gathered from a woman in her thirties or forties with COVID-19, enrolled during active disease.

This chain links TRBV5-4 with TRBJ1-2, with D perhaps TRBD1 (5 bases). Looked up from germline, CDR1 is SGHNT and CDR2 is YYREEE (reference sequence). Between the trimmed V and J ends, which lost 5 bases and 5 bases, there was a span of 13 bases. The length of the CDR3 is 13 residues. The CDR3 coding sequence is TGTGCCAGCAGTCAGGACGGACAATATGGCTACACCTTC. Translated, it gives CASSQDGQYGYTF.

The chain has TRBV5-1 and TRBJ2-2; D is possibly TRBD2 (5 bases). There are 15 residues in the CDR3. V was trimmed by 0 bases and J by 1 base, leaving 7 bases between them. Per the germline V gene, CDR1 is SGHRS and CDR2 is YFSETQ. CDR3 DNA: TGCGCCAGCAGCTTGGTGGCGGGGAACACCGGGGAGCTGTTTTTT. This gives the protein CASSLVAGNTGELFF.

The chain combines TRBV29-1 with TRBJ2-2; TRBD1 aligns across 9 bases. This CDR3 has 13 amino acids. Per the germline V gene, CDR1 is SQVTM and CDR2 is ANQGSEA. Trimming at V came to 7 bases and at J to 4 bases, leaving 4 bases not matched to a gene. The CDR3 here is CSAAGQGTGELFF. CDR3 bases: TGCAGCGCCGCGGGACAGGGCACCGGGGAGCTGTTTTTT.

The chain carries TRBV4-2 and TRBJ2-1; 9 bases are shared with TRBD2. This CDR3 contains 18 residues. CDR1 is LGHNA and CDR2 is YNFKEQ in the germline V gene. The trim removed 0 bases at V and 8 bases at J, leaving 14 bases unmatched. The CDR3 sequence is CASSQDVVGLAGIDEQFF. CDR3 DNA sequence: TGTGCCAGCAGCCAAGATGTGGTCGGGCTAGCGGGGATCGATGAGCAGTTCTTC.

Only one count was recorded for this clone. V usage is TRBV7-9 and J usage is TRBJ1-5, with D tentatively TRBD1 (6 bases). Trimming cost V 1 base and J 7 bases, with 17 bases left between them. Germline CDR1 reads SEHNR; CDR2 reads FQNEAQ (reference sequence). The CDR3 has 16 residues. The CDR3 DNA is TGTGCCAGCAGCTTAGAAGGGACACTAACCAAACAGCCCCAGCATTTT. It yields the protein CASSLEGTLTKQPQHF.

The J gene is TRBJ2-1, the V gene TRBV30; no clear D gene. The CDR3 loop spans 13 amino acids. Germline V gives CDR1 GTSNPN, CDR2 SVGIG (reference sequence). Trimming took 1 base from V and 2 from J, leaving 6 bases between them. CDR3: CAWSAGTYNEQFF. The CDR3 nucleotides read TGTGCCTGGAGTGCTGGCACCTACAATGAGCAGTTCTTC.

The gene calls are TRBV12-5 and TRBJ2-7; TRBD1 agrees at 12 bases. CDR1 is LGHNT, CDR2 FRNRAP, per germline. J was trimmed by 5 bases and V by 6 bases; bases with no gene match: 14. The CDR3 is 17 amino acids. The CDR3 DNA follows: TGTGCTAGTGGCCCAGGGACAGGGGGCCCTCGAGGACACGAGCAGTACTTC. Its translation is CASGPGTGGPRGHEQYF.

Regarding this clone: The same CDR3 is also encoded by other DNA sequences in this sample. This sequence joins TRBV6-5 and TRBJ2-3; D remains ambiguous. With 3 bases removed from V and 1 base from J, the gap between germline ends came to 5 bases. From germline, CDR1 is MNHEY and CDR2 SVGAGI. The CDR3 runs 13 residues. As DNA, the CDR3 is TGTGCCAGCAGTTATCCGGGCACAGATACGCAGTATTTT. Its protein is CASSYPGTDTQYF.

The CDR3 reads CASSVLAGGPGDTQYF. DNA of the CDR3: TGTGCCAGCAGCGTCCTAGCGGGGGGGCCGGGAGATACGCAGTATTTT. The V call is TRBV9, the J call TRBJ2-3; 12 nucleotides line up with TRBD2. V was clipped by 2 bases and J by 5 bases; unmatched bases: 6. The V gene's germline CDR1 is SGDLS and CDR2 YYNGEE. The CDR3 contains 16 residues.

This clone has just a few counts. The chain carries TRBV12-3 or TRBV12-4 and TRBJ1-1; D not certain. V shed 8 bases and J shed 4 bases, with 8 bases lying between them. The CDR3 sequence is 11 residues long. The CDR3 bases are TGTGCCAGCGGGTGGAGCACTGAAGCTTTCTTT. Its translation is CASGWSTEAFF.

The rearrangement links TRBV19 to TRBJ2-5; D perhaps matches TRBD1 (6 bases). This CDR3 has 18 amino acids. Trimming took off 0 bases at V and 5 bases at J, with 22 bases between the two ends. Germline V gene lookup returns CDR1 LNHDA and CDR2 SQIVND (reference sequence). This chain's CDR3 is CASSIEYGGRSLRETQYF. The CDR3 nucleotides read TGTGCCAGTAGTATAGAGTATGGGGGCAGAAGCCTCAGGGAGACCCAGTACTTC.

The chain has TRBV9 and TRBJ2-7; D is possibly TRBD1 (6 bases). Germline loops: CDR1 SGDLS, CDR2 YYNGEE. The CDR3 has 14 residues. V lost 0 bases and J 4 bases, leaving 11 bases between the germline ends. The CDR3 spells CASSVGQATYEQYF. The CDR3 DNA reads as TGTGCCAGCAGCGTAGGACAGGCTACTTACGAGCAGTACTTC.

The gene calls are TRBV7-3 and TRBJ2-2; TRBD1 agrees at 8 bases. J lost 4 bases, V lost 7 bases, and 8 bases had no gene match. The CDR3 extends over 15 amino acids. Germline lookup yields CDR1 SGHTA and CDR2 FQGTGA. The CDR3 DNA is TGTGCCAGCACTCCAGGACAGGGAGGCACCGGGGAGCTGTTTTTT. Translated: CASTPGQGGTGELFF.

V gene TRBV3-1 (or the pseudogene TRBV3-2) combines with J gene TRBJ2-5; 9 nucleotides match TRBD1. The CDR3 contains 15 residues. Losses at the gene ends were 0 bases for V and 4 bases for J; bases not matched to a gene: 3. The V gene's germline CDR1 is LGHDT and CDR2 YNNKEL (reference sequence). DNA for the CDR3: TGTGCCAGCAGCCAAGATCACAGGGGGCGAGAGACCCAGTACTTC. Protein sequence: CASSQDHRGRETQYF.

As to this clone: A read error may produce the germline difference seen at one junction end. The chain joins TRBV12-3 or TRBV12-4 to TRBJ2-1; the match to TRBD2 covers 16 bases. The CDR3 length is 13 residues. The CDR3 DNA is TGTGCCAGCAGTCCCGGGACTAGCGGGAGGGCCGTCTTC. Its translation: CASSPGTSGRAVF.

This chain uses TRBV28 with TRBJ2-3, with D possibly TRBD2 on 5 matching bases. V was trimmed by 9 bases and J by 2 bases, leaving 15 bases between them. Germline CDR1 is MDHEN and CDR2 is SYDVKM. CDR3 length equals 14 residues. CDR3 sequence (DNA): TGTGCCAGTGAAGGGAGTCCCTCCACAGATACGCAGTATTTT. It codes for CASEGSPSTDTQYF.

This chain connects TRBV11-2 to TRBJ1-4; D not certain. CDR3 length equals 15 residues. Trimming took 5 bases from V and 8 from J, leaving 18 bases between them. Germline CDR1 and CDR2: SGHAT and FQNNGV. CDR3 loop: CASSAPGEGREKLFF. The CDR3 DNA is TGTGCCAGCAGCGCCCCCGGGGAAGGGAGGGAAAAACTGTTTTTT.

The J gene is TRBJ2-2, the V gene TRBV21-1; TRBD1 is the table's D call, not checked against the DNA. TRBV21-1 is labeled a pseudogene. The CDR3 has 17 residues. The CDR3: CASSKKGTGISTGELFF. The CDR3, as DNA: TGTGCCAGCAGCAAAAAGGGGACAGGGATTAGCACCGGGGAGCTGTTTTTT.

V usage is TRBV5-6 and J usage is TRBJ2-7; D gene ambiguous. CDR1 is SGHDT, CDR2 YYEEEE, per germline. The CDR3 contains 15 residues. Trimming removed 1 base at V and 4 bases at J, with 15 bases between. The CDR3 nucleotides read TGTGCCAGCAGCTTGATTACAGAAGAAACGTACGAGCAGTACTTC. Its protein product is CASSLITEETYEQYF.

The chain couples TRBV7-9 to TRBJ2-5, with 9 bases aligning to TRBD2. CDR3 length: 18 amino acids. CDR1 is SEHNR, CDR2 FQNEAQ, per germline (reference sequence). The trim removed 5 bases at V and 0 bases at J, leaving 13 bases unmatched. The CDR3 loop reads CASSARQGAGGDQETQYF. The CDR3 nucleotides are TGTGCCAGCAGCGCCAGACAGGGAGCGGGAGGCGACCAAGAGACCCAGTACTTC.

In its sample, this clone was seen once. The chain links TRBV5-1 to TRBJ1-4; the D is unclear. V was trimmed by 0 bases and J by 8 bases, leaving 14 bases between them. The V gene's germline CDR1 is SGHRS and CDR2 YFSETQ. The CDR3 loop spans 15 amino acids. The CDR3 spells CASSLVSGSQEKLFF. CDR3 sequence (DNA): TGCGCCAGCAGCTTGGTATCCGGGTCTCAAGAAAAACTGTTTTTT.

The rearrangement uses TRBV29-1 and TRBJ1-3; D ambiguous. Trimming cost V 6 bases and J 1 base, with 13 bases left between them. This CDR3 has 14 amino acids. In germline, CDR1 is SQVTM, CDR2 ANQGSEA. The CDR3 spells CSVSPNESGNTIYF. CDR3 coding DNA: TGCAGCGTGAGCCCTAACGAATCTGGAAACACCATATATTTT.

The chain is built from TRBV18 and TRBJ2-3; 7 bases align to TRBD1. Germline-derived CDR1 and CDR2 are KGHSH and LQKENI. This CDR3 spans 15 amino acids. The junction had 6 bases not matched to a gene; V was cut back by 1 base and J by 5 bases. The CDR3 region is CASSPLEGAGDTQYF. As DNA, the CDR3 is TGTGCCAGCTCACCACTTGAGGGGGCTGGAGATACGCAGTATTTT. Supplemented by reference TRBV18 and TRBJ2-3, the full variable domain reads NAGVMQNPRHLVRRRGQEARLRCSPMKGHSHVYWYRQLPEEGLKFMVYLQKENIIDESGMPKERFSAEFPKEGPSILRIQQVVRGDSAAYFCASSPLEGAGDTQYFGPGTRLTVL.

V gene TRBV3-1 (or the pseudogene TRBV3-2) combines with J gene TRBJ1-4; maybe TRBD1 (6 bases). V shed 5 bases and J shed 5 bases, with 12 bases lying between them. Germline V gene data show CDR1 as LGHDT and CDR2 as YNNKEL (reference sequence). This CDR3 is 14 amino acids long. The CDR3 loop is CASSFGQLNEKLFF. The CDR3 nucleotides are TGTGCCAGCAGCTTCGGACAGCTAAATGAAAAACTGTTTTTT.

The V and J genes are TRBV2 and TRBJ1-6, with 11 nucleotides matching TRBD1. Germline V CDR1 and CDR2: SNHLY, FYNNEI. J lost 10 bases, V lost 5 bases, and 4 bases had no gene match. The CDR3 extends over 14 amino acids. The CDR3 is CASSLGQGESPLHF. For the CDR3, the DNA is TGTGCCAGCAGTTTGGGACAGGGGGAATCACCCCTCCACTTT.

The chain employs TRBV19 and TRBJ2-1; 11 bases are shared with TRBD2. V was pared by 2 bases and J by 7 bases, with 7 bases of the junction left unmatched. This CDR3 has 16 residues. Germline CDR1 and CDR2: LNHDA and SQIVND (reference sequence). CDR3 loop: CASSIFASGGRNEQFF. The CDR3 DNA follows: TGTGCCAGTAGTATATTTGCTAGCGGGGGGAGGAATGAGCAGTTCTTC.

This clone was seen once. This rearrangement joins TRBV5-1 to TRBJ2-1, with TRBD2 identical over 8 bases. J was trimmed by 4 bases and V by 4 bases; bases with no gene match: 1. Germline CDR1 and CDR2: SGHRS and YFSETQ. The CDR3 covers 13 residues. Here the CDR3 DNA reads TGCGCCAGCAGCGCTAGCGGGTACAATGAGCAGTTCTTC. Amino acid sequence: CASSASGYNEQFF. Looking up the rest from reference TRBV5-1 and TRBJ2-1 gives the full variable domain: KAGVTQTPRYLIKTRGQQVTLSCSPISGHRSVSWYQQTPGQGLQFLFEYFSETQRNKGNFPGRFSGRQFSNSRSEMNVSTLELGDSALYLCASSASGYNEQFFGPGTRLTVL.